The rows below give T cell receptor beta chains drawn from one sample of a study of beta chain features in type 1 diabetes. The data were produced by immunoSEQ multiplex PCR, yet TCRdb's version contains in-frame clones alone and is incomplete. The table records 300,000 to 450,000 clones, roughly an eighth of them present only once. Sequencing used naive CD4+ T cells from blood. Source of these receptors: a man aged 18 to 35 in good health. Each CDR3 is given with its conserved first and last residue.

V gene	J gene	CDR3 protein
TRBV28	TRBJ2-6	CASSLHSGANVLTF
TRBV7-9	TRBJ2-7	CASSFFGTGGSEQYF
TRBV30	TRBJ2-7	CAWSVRDEQYF
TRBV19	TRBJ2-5	CASSMLGPGETQYF
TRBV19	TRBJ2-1	CASSRTSGGPYNEQFF
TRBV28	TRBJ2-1	CASRTGTGSYNEQFF
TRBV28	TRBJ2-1	CASRGTSGSHLHNEQFF
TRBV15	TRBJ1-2	CATSRETRDSSYGYTF
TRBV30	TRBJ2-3	CAWTRGSTDTQYF
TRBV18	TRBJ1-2	CASSAGAANYGYTF
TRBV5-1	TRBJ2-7	CASSVSGRALGEQYF
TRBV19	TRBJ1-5	CASSIMPGDQPQHF
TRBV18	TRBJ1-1	CASSPDAGWHAFF
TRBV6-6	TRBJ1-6	CASSPGQLQFSPLHF